The T cell receptor (beta chain) under discussion was sequenced for a study of Ad26.COV2.S vaccination and SARS-CoV-2 variants. The treatment was: over 15 received Ad26.COV2.S at low or high dose, single or two shots; about 5 received placebo; per-sample allocation not given. After the first vaccine or placebo injection, samples were drawn on day 63. Boston supplied an adult donor aged 18-55 years. Study results and limitations: Estimates derived from TCR breadth and depth analyses may have underestimated total T cell responses.

Comment on this clone: As yet, its antigen is unknown.

Using immunoSEQ multiplex PCR, the repertoire was profiled, and TCRdb retains in-frame clones only, with some absent. Of about 350,000 clones detected, about 87% appear once; the ten largest clones hold approximately 5.9%. This sequence originates from a person aged 18-60 years who received the Ad26.COV2.S COVID-19 vaccine or a placebo. Sequencing used peripheral blood, obtained in a trial of Ad26.COV2.S vaccine versus placebo.

The CDR3 DNA is TGTGCCAGCAGCTTAGGCCAGGCCGATACGCAGTATTTT. Its protein product is CASSLGQADTQYF. The chain joins TRBV13 to TRBJ2-3; unclear D gene. The CDR3 has 13 residues. V was trimmed by 0 bases and J by 6 bases, leaving 7 bases between them. CDR1 and CDR2 (germline): PRHDT, FYEKMQ (reference sequence).